This note documents a single T cell receptor beta chain sequence. No cognate antigen has been identified for it. Qualities for individual bases were not recorded, and no much larger clone is one base off. This entry is derived from a study of blood T cell repertoires in COVID-19 (TCRdb year 2020). Broadly, across the study: Collaborator samples came from the United States, Italy and Spain and covered acute and convalescent phases of COVID-19. The material from the prospective study consisted of cDNA or gDNA derived from T cells, B-cell-depleted T cells, or PBMCs. The dataset comprised deeply sampled blood TCRbeta repertoires from subjects exposed to, actively infected with, or recovered from COVID-19. The repertoires were made available in a free public database intended to serve as a resource for research on the immune response to SARS-CoV-2. Samples were obtained from the ongoing ImmuneRACE study (first 160 participants) and from roughly 1,300 subjects provided by 6 global collaborators. Sample metadata almost always included a de-identified subject ID, COVID-19 status, age in years and sex. Where available, HLA class I and class II types were obtained from metadata supplied by the sample provider rather than from assay-based typing.

TCRbeta CDR3 regions were amplified from genomic DNA using the immunoSEQ Assay, a bias-controlled multiplex PCR. Processing in the source paper ran as follows. Within the assay, amplification of reference gene primers was used to estimate how many nucleated cells each sample contained. To quantify the absolute abundance of each unique TCRbeta CDR3 rearrangement, sequence reads were collapsed and filtered. For each sample, productive Simpson clonality was calculated by taking the square root of Simpson's diversity index across productive rearrangements. TCRdb limited this immuneACCESS table to in-frame rearrangements with V and J called. A share of clones is missing; checked studies link under half to unresolved V genes, and the rest is unexplained. For V, J and clone size, that table is used; D and trimming come from the DNA. This sample has 350,000 to 450,000 clones in its table, and under 85% of those were observed once. The leading ten clones occupy approximately 4.7% of the sample.

What the work shows at the level of the full study, not this receptor alone: How much clinical and demographic metadata was included differed by source and by participant, and the metadata was provided uncurated.

Per the germline V gene (reference sequence), LNHDA is the CDR1 and SQIVND is the CDR2. There are 14 amino acids in the CDR3, from cysteine to phenylalanine inclusive. The kept DNA is CDR3 alone, 42 bases in frame from the first base. V is pruned by 6 bases and J by 6 bases, leaving 8 bases of the junction without a gene match. In the prospective study, participants were roughly 18 to 95 years old, resided in 24 geographic areas of the United States, and were enrolled through a virtual design. To assign participants to cohorts, the prospective study relied on clinical history that participants themselves reported in a screening survey and a study questionnaire. For ImmuneRACE Cohort 3, a participant was defined as recovered based on two consecutive negative NP/OP PCR tests, clearance by a healthcare professional, or resolution of symptoms. Mobile phlebotomists in the prospective study collected whole blood, serum and a nasopharyngeal or oropharyngeal swab from every participant. Participants in the prospective study had the option to provide additional blood draws and questionnaires over a roughly 2-month period. Before DNA extraction, blood samples from the prospective study were shipped at room temperature or frozen.

The sample was PBMCs or T cells enriched from blood (not recorded which). The sequence derives from a woman aged 50 to 60 who had recovered from COVID-19. In this chain, TRBV19 is recombined with TRBJ2-1, with 7 bases in between that match TRBD1. The CDR3 reads CASRQTGLGNEQFF. The DNA sequence is TGTGCCAGTAGGCAGACAGGGCTAGGCAATGAGCAGTTCTTC.